What follows are 24 T cell receptor beta chains derived from one specimen sequenced in a study of regulatory T cells in long-lasting Graves disease. Construction of the TCR beta libraries employed iRepertoire HTBI primers in conjunction with Arm-PCR of CDR3 regions. Via MiXCR, TCRdb re-called the multiplex PCR reads, giving one row per CDR3 protein. This sample has around 420,000 distinct CDR3 sequences, with roughly a sixth found just once. Described time point: newly diagnosed GD, antithyroid drugs for less than 3 months. Isolated PBMC RNA provided the starting material for the TCR library. The sequencing here drew on peripheral blood mononuclear cells (PBMCs), taken at new diagnosis, from a patient treated with antithyroid drugs. The receptors derive from a female donor with Graves disease.

In this sample, this clonotype turned up a few times. This chain links TRBV7-9 with TRBJ2-7, with a possible D match to TRBD2 (5 bases). V gave up 1 base and J gave up 2 bases, with 12 bases separating them. This CDR3 is built from 15 residues. Germline loops: CDR1 SEHNR, CDR2 FQNEAQ (reference sequence). The CDR3 here is CASSLGGLLTYEQYF. The CDR3 bases are TGTGCCAGCAGCTTAGGAGGGCTTCTTACCTACGAGCAGTACTTC. The whole variable domain, filled in from reference TRBV7-9 and TRBJ2-7, reads DTGVSQNPRHKITKRGQNVTFRCDPISEHNRLYWYRQTLGQGPEFLTYFQNEAQLEKSRLLSDRFSAERPKGSFSTLEIQRTEQGDSAMYLCASSLGGLLTYEQYFGPGTRLTVT.

There are many counts of this clonotype. This chain connects TRBV28 to TRBJ1-2, with D perhaps TRBD1 (6 bases). This CDR3 has 13 amino acids. Trimming removed 5 bases at V and 7 bases at J, with 14 bases between. The germline CDR1 and CDR2 sequences are MDHEN and SYDVKM. DNA for the CDR3: TGTGCCAGCAGTCAGCAGGGGCCTAGTGGCTACACCTTC. Residues: CASSQQGPSGYTF.

This clonotype was seen many times. The chain couples TRBV7-9 to TRBJ2-1; weak D call: TRBD1 (5 bases). The ends were cut back, 3 bases at V and 1 base at J, with 10 bases in the middle. Germline-derived CDR1 and CDR2 are SEHNR and FQNEAQ (reference sequence). The CDR3 extends over 15 amino acids. CDR3 DNA: TGTGCCAGCAGCTTGACTGACAGATCCTACAATGAGCAGTTCTTC. Translating it yields CASSLTDRSYNEQFF. Using reference TRBV7-9 and TRBJ2-1 for the parts outside the CDR3, the full variable domain is DTGVSQNPRHKITKRGQNVTFRCDPISEHNRLYWYRQTLGQGPEFLTYFQNEAQLEKSRLLSDRFSAERPKGSFSTLEIQRTEQGDSAMYLCASSLTDRSYNEQFFGPGTRLTVL.

This clonotype was counted at least ten times. The chain has TRBV11-2 and TRBJ2-3; D is possibly TRBD1 or TRBD2 (5 bases each). The V and J ends lost 5 bases and 4 bases respectively, with 16 bases between them. The CDR3 length is 15 residues. Per the germline V gene, CDR1 is SGHAT and CDR2 is FQNNGV. The CDR3 DNA reads TGTGCCAGCAGCCCTGGGGGACGAGGGGCAGATACGCAGTATTTT. It encodes CASSPGGRGADTQYF.

This clonotype has a count of ten or more. This chain links TRBV7-6 with TRBJ1-5; possibly TRBD1 for D (5 bases). Germline CDR1 reads SGHVS; CDR2 reads FNYEAQ. CDR3 length equals 16 residues. Trimming removed 2 bases at V and 5 bases at J, with 16 bases between. The CDR3 DNA sequence: TGTGCCAGCAGCTTAAGTATGAACAGGTTTGATCAGCCCCAGCATTTT. This translates into CASSLSMNRFDQPQHF. Full variable domain (missing parts from reference TRBV7-6 and TRBJ1-5): GAGVSQSPRYKVTKRGQDVALRCDPISGHVSLYWYRQALGQGPEFLTYFNYEAQQDKSGLPNDRFSAERPEGSISTLTIQRTEQRDSAMYRCASSLSMNRFDQPQHFGDGTRLSIL.

This clonotype came up a few times. V usage is TRBV30 and J usage is TRBJ2-3, with TRBD2 matching 9 bases. The CDR3 runs 16 residues. Germline V gene sequence: CDR1 GTSNPN, CDR2 SVGIG (reference sequence). After removal of 0 bases from V and 4 bases from J, the junction contained 8 bases not matched to a gene. The CDR3 loop is CAWSVRAGGSSDTQYF. The DNA for the CDR3 is TGTGCCTGGAGTGTACGCGCGGGAGGGAGCTCAGATACGCAGTATTTT.

This clonotype appeared many times. The V gene is TRBV6-1, the J gene TRBJ2-2, with 8 positions matching TRBD1. With V trimmed by 6 bases and J by 6 bases, 15 bases remained unmatched. The germline CDR1 and CDR2 sequences are MNHNS and SASEGT. CDR3 length: 17 amino acids. This chain's CDR3 is CASRPTGDSSAAGELFF. The CDR3 nucleotides read TGTGCCAGCAGACCGACAGGGGACAGCTCAGCGGCCGGGGAGCTGTTTTTT.

This clonotype was seen many times. V gene TRBV2 combines with J gene TRBJ1-5, with 9 positions matching TRBD1. CDR3 length: 16 residues. Trimming removed 6 bases from V and 3 bases from J; junction bases left unmatched: 9. The germline gives CDR1 SNHLY, CDR2 FYNNEI. CDR3 region: CASRGTGGGFNQPQHF. The CDR3, as DNA: TGTGCCAGCAGGGGTACAGGGGGCGGGTTCAATCAGCCCCAGCATTTT.

This clonotype was counted between two and nine times. The J gene is TRBJ1-1, the V gene TRBV19, with a possible D match to TRBD1 (6 bases). The CDR3 length is 11 residues. The germline V gene has CDR1 LNHDA and CDR2 SQIVND (reference sequence). V gave up 7 bases and J gave up 10 bases, with 13 bases separating them. The CDR3 loop reads CASTTTGRAFF. In DNA, the CDR3 is TGTGCCAGTACCACGACAGGTCGAGCTTTCTTT.

This clonotype has a count of ten or more. The rearrangement joins TRBV2 to TRBJ1-4; TRBD1 might be the D (6 bases). Germline CDR1 is SNHLY and CDR2 is FYNNEI. Trimming cost V 3 bases and J 8 bases, with 13 bases left between them. The CDR3 has 14 amino acids. For the CDR3, the DNA is TGTGCCAGCAGTGATGGGCAGGGGAAAGAAAAACTGTTTTTT. It codes for CASSDGQGKEKLFF.

This clonotype came up many times. The V and J genes are TRBV5-1 and TRBJ2-7; D gene unclear. CDR1 and CDR2 (germline): SGHRS, YFSETQ. V lost 5 bases to trimming and J lost 2 bases, with 11 bases between them. CDR3 length: 13 amino acids. This CDR3 is CASRAVSTYEQYF. CDR3 DNA sequence: TGCGCCAGCAGGGCGGTCTCCACCTACGAGCAGTACTTC.

The J gene is TRBJ2-2, the V gene TRBV20-1; D remains unclear. V lost 3 bases to trimming and J lost 2 bases, with 7 bases between them. The CDR3 has 13 residues. Germline V gene sequence: CDR1 DFQATT, CDR2 SNEGSKA (reference sequence). CDR3: CSASVANTGELFF. The CDR3, as DNA: TGCAGTGCTAGTGTCGCAAACACCGGGGAGCTGTTTTTT.

The chain carries TRBV6-1 and TRBJ1-5, with D perhaps TRBD1 (6 bases). Trimming stripped 6 bases from V and 3 bases from J, with 12 bases between. Germline CDR1 and CDR2: MNHNS and SASEGT. The CDR3 loop spans 14 amino acids. CDR3 in DNA: TGTGCCAGCAGGGGGGGGCAGGACAATCAGCCCCAGCATTTT. Amino acid sequence: CASRGGQDNQPQHF.

This clonotype showed up many times. The chain recombines TRBV12-3 or TRBV12-4 with TRBJ1-5; D unresolved. The CDR3 covers 12 residues. Deletions cut 6 bases from V and 5 bases from J, with 8 bases between. This CDR3 reads CASSPPYQPQHF. The DNA of the CDR3 is TGTGCCAGCAGCCCCCCTTATCAGCCCCAGCATTTT.

This clonotype was detected ten times or more. The genes are TRBV6-1 and TRBJ1-5; weak D call: TRBD1 (5 bases). Germline loops: CDR1 MNHNS, CDR2 SASEGT. The CDR3 runs 16 residues. Between the trimmed V and J ends, which lost 6 bases and 0 bases, there was a span of 15 bases. CDR3 bases: TGTGCCAGCAGCTTACCCGGGGGGTATAGCAATCAGCCCCAGCATTTT. Translating it yields CASSLPGGYSNQPQHF.

This clonotype was seen many times. The rearrangement joins TRBV2 to TRBJ2-3, with TRBD2 matching 10 bases. The length of the CDR3 is 15 residues. V lost 5 bases, J lost 7 bases, and 9 bases stayed unmatched. Germline CDR1 is SNHLY and CDR2 is FYNNEI. Written as DNA, the CDR3 is TGTGCCAGCAGTCTACAGCGGGAGGGCCAGTATACGCAGTATTTT. It encodes CASSLQREGQYTQYF.

V and J are TRBV2 and TRBJ1-2; the match to TRBD1 covers 8 bases. V shed 5 bases and J 7 bases; nucleotides not matched to a gene: 0. CDR3 length: 11 amino acids. Germline assignment: CDR1 SNHLY and CDR2 FYNNEI. CDR3 residues: CASSQGAGYTF. The CDR3 bases are TGTGCCAGCAGTCAGGGGGCTGGCTACACCTTC.

This clonotype appeared many times. The chain couples TRBV10-3 to TRBJ2-7; TRBD2 agrees at 13 bases. Trimming took 6 bases from V and 4 from J; bases not matched to a gene: 3. Germline CDR1 is ENHRY and CDR2 is SYGVKD. The CDR3 covers 14 residues. The CDR3 region is CAIRGLAGDYEQYF. DNA for the CDR3: TGTGCCATCAGAGGACTAGCGGGAGATTACGAGCAGTACTTC.

This clonotype showed up many times. The V call is TRBV28, the J call TRBJ1-2; the match to TRBD1 covers 7 bases. The CDR3 is 14 amino acids. Germline CDR1 MDHEN, CDR2 SYDVKM. J was trimmed by 0 bases and V by 3 bases; bases with no gene match: 1. This CDR3 is CASSFGTANYGYTF. The CDR3 DNA sequence: TGTGCCAGCAGTTTCGGGACAGCTAACTATGGCTACACCTTC.

In its sample, this clonotype was seen a few times. The chain combines TRBV19 with TRBJ1-1, with 7 bases aligning to TRBD1. Germline V gene sequence: CDR1 LNHDA, CDR2 SQIVND (reference sequence). The trim removed 1 base at V and 6 bases at J, leaving 8 bases unmatched. The CDR3 covers 15 residues. CDR3 amino acids: CASSIGGRGIAEAFF. The DNA for the CDR3 is TGTGCCAGTAGTATAGGGGGCAGGGGGATCGCTGAAGCTTTCTTT.

This clonotype was counted a few times. CDR3 region: CASSRAGATGELFF. The CDR3 nucleotides read TGTGCCAGCAGCCGAGCGGGTGCCACCGGGGAGCTGTTTTTT. The chain has TRBV3-1 and TRBJ2-2, with D perhaps matching TRBD2 (6 bases). Trimming took off 4 bases at V and 4 bases at J, with 10 bases between the two ends. The CDR3 covers 14 residues. Germline CDR1 and CDR2: LGHDT and YNNKEL (reference sequence).

The chain combines TRBV3-1 with TRBJ2-2; 7 bases are shared with TRBD1. The CDR3 is 19 residues long. Trimming removed 1 base from V and 1 base from J; junction bases left unmatched: 12. Germline V gene lookup returns CDR1 LGHDT and CDR2 YNNKEL (reference sequence). CDR3 DNA sequence: TGTGCCAGCAGCCAAGTTCCCGCGCCGACAGGGATGAACACCGGGGAGCTGTTTTTT. The encoded protein is CASSQVPAPTGMNTGELFF.

In regard to this clonotype: A much larger clone sits a single nucleotide away, making a read error possible. The chain links TRBV7-2 to TRBJ2-2; D possibly uses TRBD1 or TRBD2 (5 bases each). The CDR3 loop spans 18 amino acids. In germline, CDR1 is SGHTA, CDR2 FQGNSA. This chain's CDR3 is CVSSSAMAGTLKAGELFF. The CDR3 coding sequence is TGTGTCAGCAGCTCAGCTATGGCCGGGACGCTTAAGGCCGGGGAGCTGTTTTTT. The entire variable domain, with the rest obtained from reference TRBV7-2 and TRBJ2-2, is as follows: GAGVSQSPSNKVTEKGKDVELRCDPISGHTALYWYRQSLGQGLEFLIYFQGNSAPDKSGLPSDRFSAERTGGSVSTLTIQRTQQEDSAVYLCVSSSAMAGTLKAGELFFGEGSRLTVL.

This rearrangement joins TRBV6-1 to TRBJ1-2; D may be TRBD1 (5 bases). With 6 bases removed from V and 0 bases from J, the gap between germline ends came to 8 bases. Germline loops: CDR1 MNHNS, CDR2 SASEGT. The CDR3 is 13 residues long. The CDR3 region has the DNA TGTGCCAGCAGGACAGAAGCTAACTATGGCTACACCTTC. This gives the protein CASRTEANYGYTF.